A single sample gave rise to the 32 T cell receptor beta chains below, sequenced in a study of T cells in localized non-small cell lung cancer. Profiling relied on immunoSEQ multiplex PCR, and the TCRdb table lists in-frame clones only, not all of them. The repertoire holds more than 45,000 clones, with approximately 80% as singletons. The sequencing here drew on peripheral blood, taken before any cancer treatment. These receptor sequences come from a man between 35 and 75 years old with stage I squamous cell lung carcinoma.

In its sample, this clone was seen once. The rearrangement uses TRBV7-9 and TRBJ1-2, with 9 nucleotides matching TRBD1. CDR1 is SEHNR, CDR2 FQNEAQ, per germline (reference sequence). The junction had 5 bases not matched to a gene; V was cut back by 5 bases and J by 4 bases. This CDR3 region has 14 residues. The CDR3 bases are TGTGCCAGCAGCGTTACAGGGGGCAGCTATGGCTACACCTTC. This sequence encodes CASSVTGGSYGYTF.

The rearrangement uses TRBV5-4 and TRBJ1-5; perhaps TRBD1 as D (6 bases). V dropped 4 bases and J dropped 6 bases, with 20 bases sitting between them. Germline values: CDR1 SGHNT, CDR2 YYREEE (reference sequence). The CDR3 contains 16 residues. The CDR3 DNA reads TGTGCCAGCAGCGTGACAGGAGCAGGAGGCGCTCAGCCCCAGCATTTT. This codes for CASSVTGAGGAQPQHF.

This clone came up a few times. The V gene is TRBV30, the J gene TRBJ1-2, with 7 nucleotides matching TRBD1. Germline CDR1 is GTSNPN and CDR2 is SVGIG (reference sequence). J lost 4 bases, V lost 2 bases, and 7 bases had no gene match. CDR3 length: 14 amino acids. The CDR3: CAWSTPGGFYGYTF. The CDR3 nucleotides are TGTGCCTGGAGTACCCCAGGGGGGTTCTATGGCTACACCTTC. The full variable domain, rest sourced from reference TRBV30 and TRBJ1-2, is SQTIHQWPATLVQPVGSPLSLECTVEGTSNPNLYWYRQAAGRGLQLLFYSVGIGQISSEVPQNLSASRPQDRQFILSSKKLLLSDSGFYLCAWSTPGGFYGYTFGSGTRLTVV.

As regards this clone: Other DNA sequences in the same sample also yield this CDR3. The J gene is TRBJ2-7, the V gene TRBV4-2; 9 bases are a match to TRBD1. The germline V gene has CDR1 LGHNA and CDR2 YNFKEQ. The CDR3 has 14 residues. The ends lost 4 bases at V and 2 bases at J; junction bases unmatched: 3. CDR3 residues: CASSPDRGAYEQYF. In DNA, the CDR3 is TGTGCCAGCAGCCCGGACAGGGGTGCCTACGAGCAGTACTTC.

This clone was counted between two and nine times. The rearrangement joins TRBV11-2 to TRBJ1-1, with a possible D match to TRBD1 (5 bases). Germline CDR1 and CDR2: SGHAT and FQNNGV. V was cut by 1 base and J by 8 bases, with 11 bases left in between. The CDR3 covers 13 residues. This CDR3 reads CASSLGFRAEAFF. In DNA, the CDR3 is TGTGCCAGCAGCTTAGGTTTCAGGGCCGAAGCTTTCTTT.

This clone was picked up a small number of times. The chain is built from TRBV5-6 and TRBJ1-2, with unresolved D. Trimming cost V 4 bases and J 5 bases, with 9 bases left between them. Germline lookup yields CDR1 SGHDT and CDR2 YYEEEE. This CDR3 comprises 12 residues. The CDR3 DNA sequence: TGTGCCAGCAGCCCGGGCGTGTATGGCTACACCTTC. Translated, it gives CASSPGVYGYTF.

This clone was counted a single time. CDR3 in DNA: TGTGCCAGCAGCTCCGGGACAGGGTCCCTGAATGAGCAGTTCTTC. Amino acid sequence: CASSSGTGSLNEQFF. This chain joins TRBV7-3 and TRBJ2-1; 9 bases agree with TRBD1. This CDR3 region has 15 residues. V trimming: 4 bases; J trimming: 7 bases; junction bases outside the gene matches: 8. Germline-derived CDR1 and CDR2 are SGHTA and FQGTGA.

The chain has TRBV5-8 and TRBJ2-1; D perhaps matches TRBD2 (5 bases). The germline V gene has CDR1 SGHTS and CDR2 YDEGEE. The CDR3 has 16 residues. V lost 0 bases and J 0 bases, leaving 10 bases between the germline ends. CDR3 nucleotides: TGTGCCAGCAGCTTGGGAGGGTCCAGCTCCTACAATGAGCAGTTCTTC. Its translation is CASSLGGSSSYNEQFF.

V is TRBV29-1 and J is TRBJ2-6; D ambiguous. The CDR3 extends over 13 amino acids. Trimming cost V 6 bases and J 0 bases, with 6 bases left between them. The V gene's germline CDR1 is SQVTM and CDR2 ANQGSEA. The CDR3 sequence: CSVDSSGANVLTF. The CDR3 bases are TGCAGCGTAGATAGCTCTGGGGCCAACGTCCTGACTTTC.

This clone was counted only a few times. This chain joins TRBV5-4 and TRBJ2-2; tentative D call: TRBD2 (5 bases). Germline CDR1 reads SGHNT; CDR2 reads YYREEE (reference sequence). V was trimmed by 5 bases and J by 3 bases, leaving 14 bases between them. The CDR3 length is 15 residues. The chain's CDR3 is CASRRAVGDTGELFF. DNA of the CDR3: TGTGCCAGCAGGAGGGCGGTCGGGGACACCGGGGAGCTGTTTTTT.

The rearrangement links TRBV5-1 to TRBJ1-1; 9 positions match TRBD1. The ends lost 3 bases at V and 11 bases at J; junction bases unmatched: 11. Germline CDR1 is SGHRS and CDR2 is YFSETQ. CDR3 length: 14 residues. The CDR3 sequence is CASSSDRGGPVAFF. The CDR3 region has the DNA TGCGCCAGCAGCTCGGACAGGGGAGGCCCGGTTGCTTTCTTT.

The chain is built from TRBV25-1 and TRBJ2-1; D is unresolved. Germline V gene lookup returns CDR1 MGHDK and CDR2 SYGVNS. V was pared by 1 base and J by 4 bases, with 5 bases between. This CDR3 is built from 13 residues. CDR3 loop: CASSESVYNEQFF. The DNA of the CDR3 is TGTGCCAGCAGTGAATCCGTTTACAATGAGCAGTTCTTC.

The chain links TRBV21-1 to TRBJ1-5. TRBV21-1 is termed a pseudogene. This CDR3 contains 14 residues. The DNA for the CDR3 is TGTGCCAGCAGCAAAGTCGGAAGCAATCAGCCCCAGCATTTT. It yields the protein CASSKVGSNQPQHF.

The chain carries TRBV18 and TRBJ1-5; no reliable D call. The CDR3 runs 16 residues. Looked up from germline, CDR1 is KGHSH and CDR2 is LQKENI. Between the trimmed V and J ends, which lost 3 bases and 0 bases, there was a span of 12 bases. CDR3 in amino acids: CASSPTTTDSNQPQHF. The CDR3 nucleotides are TGTGCCAGCTCACCCACAACGACGGATAGCAATCAGCCCCAGCATTTT.

DNA of the CDR3: TGTGCCAGTAGTATCCCAGGGGAAGCCTATGGCTACACCTTC. It translates to CASSIPGEAYGYTF. The chain is built from TRBV19 and TRBJ1-2, with D possibly being TRBD1 (6 bases). The germline V gene encodes CDR1 LNHDA and CDR2 SQIVND (reference sequence). The CDR3 is made up of 14 amino acids. V was shortened by 3 bases and J by 4 bases, with 12 bases between the two germline ends. The full variable domain, its missing parts supplied by reference TRBV19 and TRBJ1-2, is DGGITQSPKYLFRKEGQNVTLSCEQNLNHDAMYWYRQDPGQGLRLIYYSQIVNDFQKGDIAEGYSVSREKKESFPLTVTSAQKNPTAFYLCASSIPGEAYGYTFGSGTRLTVV.

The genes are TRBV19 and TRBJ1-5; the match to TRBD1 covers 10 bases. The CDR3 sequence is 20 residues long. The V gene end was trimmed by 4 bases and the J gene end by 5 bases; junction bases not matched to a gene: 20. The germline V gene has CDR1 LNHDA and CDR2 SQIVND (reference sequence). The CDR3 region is CASSTPLRGQGFRGHQPQHF. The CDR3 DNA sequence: TGTGCCAGTAGTACCCCCCTAAGGGGACAGGGGTTTCGTGGGCATCAGCCCCAGCATTTT. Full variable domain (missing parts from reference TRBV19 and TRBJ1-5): DGGITQSPKYLFRKEGQNVTLSCEQNLNHDAMYWYRQDPGQGLRLIYYSQIVNDFQKGDIAEGYSVSREKKESFPLTVTSAQKNPTAFYLCASSTPLRGQGFRGHQPQHFGDGTRLSIL.

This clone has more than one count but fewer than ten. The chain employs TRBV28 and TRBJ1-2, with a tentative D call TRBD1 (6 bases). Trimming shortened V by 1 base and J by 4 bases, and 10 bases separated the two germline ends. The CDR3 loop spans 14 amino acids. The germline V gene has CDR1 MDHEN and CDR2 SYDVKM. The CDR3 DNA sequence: TGTGCCAGCAGTTTATCAGCCAGGGGCTATGGCTACACCTTC. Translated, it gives CASSLSARGYGYTF.

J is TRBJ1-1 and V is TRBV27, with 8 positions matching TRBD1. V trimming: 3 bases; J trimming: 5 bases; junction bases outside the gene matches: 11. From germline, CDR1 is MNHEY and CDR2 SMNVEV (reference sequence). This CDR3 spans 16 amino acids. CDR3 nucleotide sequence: TGTGCCAGCAGTTTCCGACAGGGGAACTTTCCTACTGAAGCTTTCTTT. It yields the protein CASSFRQGNFPTEAFF.

Here the CDR3 reads CASSVPGATYNEQFF. The CDR3 DNA reads TGTGCCAGCAGCGTACCCGGGGCCACCTACAATGAGCAGTTCTTC. The chain couples TRBV9 to TRBJ2-1, with D perhaps matching TRBD1 or TRBD2 (5 bases each). CDR3 length equals 15 residues. From germline, CDR1 is SGDLS and CDR2 YYNGEE. Trimming removed 1 base from V and 2 bases from J, with 10 bases in between.

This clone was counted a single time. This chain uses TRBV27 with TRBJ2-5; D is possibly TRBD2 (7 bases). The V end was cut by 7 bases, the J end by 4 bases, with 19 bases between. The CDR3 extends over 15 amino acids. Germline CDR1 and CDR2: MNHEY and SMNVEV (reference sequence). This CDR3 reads CASILRGGARETQYF. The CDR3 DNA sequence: TGTGCCAGCATTCTAAGGGGGGGGGCCCGAGAGACCCAGTACTTC.

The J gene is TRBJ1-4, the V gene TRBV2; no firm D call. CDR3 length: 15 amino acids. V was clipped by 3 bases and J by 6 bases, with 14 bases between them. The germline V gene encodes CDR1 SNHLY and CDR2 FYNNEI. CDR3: CASSDRASGDEKLFF. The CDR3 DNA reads TGTGCCAGCAGTGATAGGGCTTCCGGGGATGAAAAACTGTTTTTT.

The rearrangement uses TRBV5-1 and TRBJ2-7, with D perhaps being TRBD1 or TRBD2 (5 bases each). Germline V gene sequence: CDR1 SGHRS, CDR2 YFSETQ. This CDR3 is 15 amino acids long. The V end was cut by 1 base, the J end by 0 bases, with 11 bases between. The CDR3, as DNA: TGCGCCAGCAGCTTGATGGGGACGACCTCCTACGAGCAGTACTTC. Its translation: CASSLMGTTSYEQYF.

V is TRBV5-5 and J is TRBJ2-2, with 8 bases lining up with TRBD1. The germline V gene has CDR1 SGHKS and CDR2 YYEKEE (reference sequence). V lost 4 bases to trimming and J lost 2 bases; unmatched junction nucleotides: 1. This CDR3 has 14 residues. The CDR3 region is CASSGQGNTGELFF. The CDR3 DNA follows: TGTGCCAGCAGCGGACAGGGAAACACCGGGGAGCTGTTTTTT.

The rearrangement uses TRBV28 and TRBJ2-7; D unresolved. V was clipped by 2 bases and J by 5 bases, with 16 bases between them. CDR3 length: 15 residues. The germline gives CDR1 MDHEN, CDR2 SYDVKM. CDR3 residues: CASSLRSSPGHEQYF. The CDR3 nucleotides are TGTGCCAGCAGTTTAAGGTCATCTCCAGGCCACGAGCAGTACTTC.

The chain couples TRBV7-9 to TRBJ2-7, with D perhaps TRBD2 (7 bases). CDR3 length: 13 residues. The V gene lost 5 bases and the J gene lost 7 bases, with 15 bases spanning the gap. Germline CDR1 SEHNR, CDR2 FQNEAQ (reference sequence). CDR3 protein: CASSPGGGGEQYF. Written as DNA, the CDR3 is TGTGCCAGCAGCCCGGGGGGCGGTGGGGAGCAGTACTTC.

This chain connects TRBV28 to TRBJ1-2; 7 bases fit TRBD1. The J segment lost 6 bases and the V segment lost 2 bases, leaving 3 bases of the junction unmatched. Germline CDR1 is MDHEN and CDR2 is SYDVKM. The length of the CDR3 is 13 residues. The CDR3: CASSLRGLDGYTF. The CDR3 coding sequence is TGTGCCAGCAGTTTAAGGGGGCTGGATGGCTACACCTTC.

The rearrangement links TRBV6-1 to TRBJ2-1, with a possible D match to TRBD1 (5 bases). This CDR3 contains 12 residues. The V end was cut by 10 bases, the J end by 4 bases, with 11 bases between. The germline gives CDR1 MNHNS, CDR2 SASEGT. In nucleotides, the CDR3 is TGTGCCACCCGTTCAGGGTACAATGAGCAGTTCTTC. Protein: CATRSGYNEQFF.

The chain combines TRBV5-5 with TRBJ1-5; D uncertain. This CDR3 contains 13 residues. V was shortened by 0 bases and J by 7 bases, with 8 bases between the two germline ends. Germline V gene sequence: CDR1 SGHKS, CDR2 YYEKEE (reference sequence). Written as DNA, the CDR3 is TGTGCCAGCAGCTTGGAAGTTGAACAGCCCCAGCATTTT. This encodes CASSLEVEQPQHF.

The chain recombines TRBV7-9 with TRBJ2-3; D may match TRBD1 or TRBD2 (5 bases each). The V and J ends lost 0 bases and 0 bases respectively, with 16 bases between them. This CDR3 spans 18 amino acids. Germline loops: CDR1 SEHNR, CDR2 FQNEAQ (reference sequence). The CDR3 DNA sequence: TGTGCCAGCAGCTTAGCGAATAATTGGGGGTCTAGCACAGATACGCAGTATTTT. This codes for CASSLANNWGSSTDTQYF.

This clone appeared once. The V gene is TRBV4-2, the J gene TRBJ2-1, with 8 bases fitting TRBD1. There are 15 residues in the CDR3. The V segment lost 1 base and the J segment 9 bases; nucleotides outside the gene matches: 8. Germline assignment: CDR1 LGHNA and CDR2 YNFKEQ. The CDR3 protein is CASSQVRQGASEQFF. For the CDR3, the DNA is TGTGCCAGCAGCCAAGTGCGGCAGGGGGCGAGTGAGCAGTTCTTC.

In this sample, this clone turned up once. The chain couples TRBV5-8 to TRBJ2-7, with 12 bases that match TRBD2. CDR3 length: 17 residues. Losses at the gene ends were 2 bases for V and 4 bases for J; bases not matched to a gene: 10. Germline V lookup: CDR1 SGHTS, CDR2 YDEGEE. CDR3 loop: CASSFGGTSGGIYEQYF. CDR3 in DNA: TGTGCCAGCAGCTTTGGTGGCACTAGCGGGGGGATTTACGAGCAGTACTTC.

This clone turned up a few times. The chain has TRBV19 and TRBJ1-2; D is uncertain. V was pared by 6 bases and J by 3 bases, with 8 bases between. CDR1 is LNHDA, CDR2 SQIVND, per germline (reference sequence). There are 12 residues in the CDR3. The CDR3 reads CASREDYYGYTF. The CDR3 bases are TGTGCCAGTAGAGAAGACTACTATGGCTACACCTTC.